Shown below are 24 T cell receptor beta chains from a single sample sequenced in a study of blood T cell repertoires in COVID-19. TCRdb keeps only in-frame clones here, not all; method: immunoSEQ multiplex PCR. The sample carries 130,000 to 150,000 clones, roughly 77% recorded once. The sequenced material came from peripheral blood. The receptors stem from a woman in her 70s with COVID-19, enrolled during active disease.

This clone was picked up one time. V and J are TRBV5-1 and TRBJ2-3, with 7 positions matching TRBD2. This CDR3 has 14 residues. Germline V gives CDR1 SGHRS, CDR2 YFSETQ. V lost 2 bases, J lost 6 bases, and 6 bases stayed unmatched. The CDR3 loop reads CASSFRTSVDTQYF. CDR3 DNA: TGCGCCAGCAGCTTCCGGACTAGTGTTGATACGCAGTATTTT.

This chain uses TRBV30 with TRBJ1-5; no reliable D call. Germline CDR1 and CDR2: GTSNPN and SVGIG (reference sequence). Trimming removed 2 bases at V and 4 bases at J, with 6 bases between. The CDR3 runs to 12 residues. The chain's CDR3 is CAWSRVNQPQHF. CDR3 bases: TGTGCCTGGAGTCGGGTGAATCAGCCCCAGCATTTT.

The CDR3 is CASSPTTGEVNYGYTF. CDR3 sequence (DNA): TGTGCCAGCAGCCCTACAACAGGGGAGGTAAACTATGGCTACACCTTC. This rearrangement joins TRBV5-4 to TRBJ1-2; 7 positions agree with TRBD1. CDR1 and CDR2 (germline): SGHNT, YYREEE (reference sequence). The CDR3 consists of 16 residues. The V and J ends lost 4 bases and 2 bases, in that order; junction bases with no gene match: 11.

The chain has TRBV12-3 or TRBV12-4 and TRBJ2-7; D is unclear. The V end was cut by 3 bases, the J end by 6 bases, with 9 bases between. The length of the CDR3 is 12 residues. CDR3 region: CASSFVSVEQYF. The DNA of the CDR3 is TGTGCCAGCAGTTTTGTTAGTGTCGAGCAGTACTTC.

The rearrangement joins TRBV30 to TRBJ2-5; 7 bases line up with TRBD2. CDR1 GTSNPN and CDR2 SVGIG come from the germline V gene (reference sequence). The CDR3 extends over 12 amino acids. Trimming cost V 7 bases and J 2 bases; bases outside gene matches: 4. CDR3 coding DNA: TGTGCCTTGGACGGGGGGCAAGAGACCCAGTACTTC. Protein: CALDGGQETQYF. Full variable domain (remainder filled in from reference TRBV30 and TRBJ2-5): SQTIHQWPATLVQPVGSPLSLECTVEGTSNPNLYWYRQAAGRGLQLLFYSVGIGQISSEVPQNLSASRPQDRQFILSSKKLLLSDSGFYLCALDGGQETQYFGPGTRLLVL.

The rearrangement links TRBV3-1 (or the pseudogene TRBV3-2) to TRBJ1-6, with 9 bases fitting TRBD1. V trimming: 0 bases; J trimming: 6 bases; junction bases outside the gene matches: 3. The CDR3 runs to 16 residues. Germline CDR1 is LGHDT and CDR2 is YNNKEL (reference sequence). The CDR3 loop is CASSQETTGGNSPLHF. The DNA for the CDR3 is TGTGCCAGCAGCCAAGAGACGACAGGGGGTAATTCACCCCTCCACTTT.

V is TRBV19 and J is TRBJ1-5, with D unresolved. CDR3 length equals 11 residues. The V gene lost 8 bases and the J gene lost 9 bases, with 11 bases spanning the gap. The germline V gene has CDR1 LNHDA and CDR2 SQIVND (reference sequence). In nucleotides, the CDR3 is TGTGCCAGTTCTGATAGATGGCCCCAGCATTTT. Protein product: CASSDRWPQHF.

V and J are TRBV28 and TRBJ1-1; D gene ambiguous. Germline V CDR1 and CDR2: MDHEN, SYDVKM. CDR3 length: 11 residues. The CDR3 region has the DNA TGTGCTTCCCGAGGGAACACTGAAGCTTTCTTT. Translation: CASRGNTEAFF. Variable domain in full (rest from reference TRBV28 and TRBJ1-1): DVKVTQSSRYLVKRTGEKVFLECVQDMDHENMFWYRQDPGLGLRLIYFSYDVKMKEKGDIPEGYSVSREKKERFSLILESASTNQTSMYLCASRGNTEAFFGQGTRLTVV.

CDR3: CAWSPRGPGANVLTF. Written as DNA, the CDR3 is TGTGCCTGGAGTCCCAGGGGACCTGGGGCCAACGTCCTGACTTTC. The gene calls are TRBV30 and TRBJ2-6; tentatively, D is TRBD1 (6 bases). Trimming left V 2 bases short and J 2 bases short, with 10 bases between. CDR3 length: 15 residues. Germline values: CDR1 GTSNPN, CDR2 SVGIG (reference sequence).

The rearrangement links TRBV29-1 to TRBJ2-7; 12 positions agree with TRBD2. V lost 0 bases to trimming and J lost 3 bases; unmatched junction nucleotides: 3. The germline V gene has CDR1 SQVTM and CDR2 ANQGSEA. The CDR3 sequence is 15 residues long. CDR3 residues: CSVEETSGGLYEQYF. The DNA for the CDR3 is TGCAGCGTTGAAGAAACTAGCGGGGGGCTCTACGAGCAGTACTTC.

The V gene is TRBV6-2 or TRBV6-3, the J gene TRBJ1-4; 9 nucleotides align to TRBD1. The CDR3 sequence is 14 residues long. CDR1 and CDR2 from the germline V gene are MNHEY and SVGEGT. V was clipped by 2 bases and J by 7 bases; unmatched bases: 2. The CDR3 DNA sequence: TGTGCCAGCAGTTACGGGACAGGGAGTGAAAAACTGTTTTTT. Protein product: CASSYGTGSEKLFF.

This clone was recorded a few times. In DNA, the CDR3 is TGTGCCAGCAGCCAGGCCGGTAGACAGGGGGCCATCTATGGCTACACCTTC. Translating it yields CASSQAGRQGAIYGYTF. The V call is TRBV14, the J call TRBJ1-2; TRBD1 matches 10 bases. Germline V lookup: CDR1 SGHDN, CDR2 FVKESK. This CDR3 is built from 17 residues. The V and J ends lost 3 bases and 4 bases, in that order; junction bases with no gene match: 11.

The chain carries TRBV4-2 and TRBJ1-6, with D tentatively TRBD1 (6 bases). Germline lookup yields CDR1 LGHNA and CDR2 YNFKEQ. The CDR3 sequence is 15 residues long. V was trimmed by 0 bases and J by 14 bases, leaving 17 bases between them. The CDR3 sequence: CASSQDWRGPKALHF. The CDR3 coding sequence is TGTGCCAGCAGCCAAGATTGGCGGGGGCCAAAGGCCCTCCACTTT.

The rearrangement links TRBV6-2 or TRBV6-3 to TRBJ2-3; D gene unclear. Trimming pared 6 bases from V and 1 base from J, leaving 14 bases between. The CDR3 loop spans 15 amino acids. From germline, CDR1 is MNHEY and CDR2 SVGEGT. CDR3 sequence: CASSPRPTGTDTQYF. In nucleotides, the CDR3 is TGTGCCAGCAGCCCCAGACCGACTGGCACAGATACGCAGTATTTT.

The chain combines TRBV5-1 with TRBJ2-7, with TRBD1 matching 7 bases. Germline V gene sequence: CDR1 SGHRS, CDR2 YFSETQ. The CDR3 sequence is 14 residues long. V trimming: 2 bases; J trimming: 0 bases; junction bases outside the gene matches: 2. The CDR3 nucleotides read TGCGCCAGCAGCTTCGACAGGGCCTCCTACGAGCAGTACTTC. Encoded protein: CASSFDRASYEQYF.

The rearrangement joins TRBV4-3 to TRBJ2-3; 8 bases agree with TRBD2. Germline-derived CDR1 and CDR2 are LGHNA and YSLEER. This CDR3 is 18 amino acids long. Trimming at V came to 0 bases and at J to 2 bases, leaving 10 bases not matched to a gene. This CDR3 reads CASSQDVRRGDSTDTQYF. CDR3 DNA: TGCGCCAGCAGCCAAGATGTCCGGCGGGGGGACTCCACAGATACGCAGTATTTT.

The rearrangement links TRBV6-1 to TRBJ1-1, with a tentative D call TRBD1 (5 bases). Looked up from germline, CDR1 is MNHNS and CDR2 is SASEGT. CDR3 length: 16 amino acids. V lost 3 bases and J lost 1, with 15 bases in between. This chain's CDR3 is CASSDGAGHWNTEAFF. CDR3 DNA: TGTGCCAGCAGTGATGGTGCAGGACATTGGAACACTGAAGCTTTCTTT.

This sequence joins TRBV19 and TRBJ1-2; weak D call: TRBD1 (5 bases). The CDR3 consists of 15 residues. Germline CDR1 LNHDA, CDR2 SQIVND (reference sequence). Between the trimmed V and J ends, which lost 6 bases and 6 bases, there was a span of 20 bases. For the CDR3, the DNA is TGTGCCAGTAGGCCTTTTGGGGCGAGTACCAATGGCTACACCTTC. Protein sequence: CASRPFGASTNGYTF.

The chain recombines TRBV5-1 with TRBJ1-2, with 10 bases that match TRBD1. The CDR3 length is 14 residues. Losses at the gene ends were 2 bases for V and 6 bases for J; bases not matched to a gene: 4. Per germline, CDR1 SGHRS and CDR2 YFSETQ. CDR3 nucleotide sequence: TGCGCCAGCAGCTTAGGGACAGGGGCCGATGGCTACACCTTC. Amino acid sequence: CASSLGTGADGYTF.

The J gene is TRBJ2-1, the V gene TRBV6-5; the match to TRBD2 covers 15 bases. This CDR3 region has 15 residues. The V and J ends lost 7 bases and 9 bases, in that order; junction bases with no gene match: 7. Germline CDR1 reads MNHEY; CDR2 reads SVGAGI. Written as DNA, the CDR3 is TGTGCCAGCACCCCCCCGGGACTAGCGGGGGGTGAGCAGTTCTTC. Translated: CASTPPGLAGGEQFF.

The chain combines TRBV6-4 with TRBJ1-4; D remains unclear. CDR1 and CDR2 from the germline V gene are MRHNA and SNTAGT. This CDR3 has 14 residues. V lost 2 bases and J 3 bases, leaving 7 bases between the germline ends. CDR3 DNA sequence: TGTGCCAGCAGTGACGGGAGGTCTAATGAAAAACTGTTTTTT. It specifies CASSDGRSNEKLFF.

A single count supports this clone. The gene calls are TRBV28 and TRBJ2-2, with D hard to call. V dropped 8 bases and J dropped 3 bases, with 7 bases sitting between them. Germline V gene lookup returns CDR1 MDHEN and CDR2 SYDVKM. The CDR3 sequence is 12 residues long. The CDR3 DNA reads as TGTGCCAGCGGGCGTTACACCGGGGAGCTGTTTTTT. Translation gives CASGRYTGELFF.

Written as DNA, the CDR3 is TGTGCCAGCTCACCACCACCCAGTCGTGAAGCTTTCTTT. Amino acid sequence: CASSPPPSREAFF. J is TRBJ1-1 and V is TRBV18; D not resolved. This CDR3 has 13 amino acids. V was pared by 0 bases and J by 7 bases, with 9 bases between. The V gene's germline CDR1 is KGHSH and CDR2 LQKENI.

The rearrangement joins TRBV6-5 to TRBJ1-2, with 11 bases matching TRBD1. The trim removed 6 bases at V and 9 bases at J, leaving 3 bases unmatched. CDR3 size: 12 residues. CDR1 and CDR2 (germline): MNHEY, SVGAGI. For the CDR3, the DNA is TGTGCCAGCAGCCGGGACAGGGGGAGCTACACCTTC. Its protein is CASSRDRGSYTF.